This TCR beta chain was identified in a study of blood T cell repertoires in COVID-19. Libraries were prepared by immunoSEQ multiplex PCR; TCRdb keeps only in-frame clonotypes and omits some of them. Of a few hundred thousand clones in the sample, approximately 90% were seen once. The clonotype comes from a man younger than 40 who had recovered from COVID-19. The sequenced material came from PBMCs or T cells enriched from blood (not recorded which).

The CDR3 loop is CASSPMAGTQYF. CDR3 nucleotide sequence: TGTGCCAGCTCACCAATGGCAGGGACCCAGTACTTC. The chain uses TRBV18 and TRBJ2-5; D call uncertain. Looked up from germline, CDR1 is KGHSH and CDR2 is LQKENI. Between the trimmed V and J ends, which lost 2 bases and 7 bases, there was a span of 8 bases. This CDR3 has 12 amino acids.